This T cell receptor (beta chain) was captured in a study of T cell responses to AZD1222 COVID-19 vaccine. CDR1 is SGDLS and CDR2 is YYNGEE in the germline V gene. V was pared by 2 bases and J by 1 base, with 5 bases of the junction left unmatched. The CDR3 loop spans 15 amino acids. The repertoire was sequenced with immunoSEQ multiplex PCR; TCRdb's copy has only in-frame clones and lacks some. The sample lists roughly 120,000 clones, 86% occurring once. This clonotype was sampled from an adult in good health. Specimen: peripheral blood, collected on day 0 of AZD1222 vaccination. V usage is TRBV9 and J usage is TRBJ2-5; TRBD2 aligns across 7 bases. DNA for the CDR3: TGTGCCAGCAGCGTCGGGGGGACGACCCAAGAGACCCAGTACTTC. Protein sequence: CASSVGGTTQETQYF.